This TCR beta chain originates from a study of cytomegalovirus exposure and HLA in healthy donors. About the study: Most genotyped donors, about 81% of around 370, had Caucasian-associated genetic ancestry. Findings and caveats of the study: A later analysis found most CMV-associated TCR beta chains apparently HLA-restricted. A later analysis appeared to link common viral pathogens to several of the most significant clusters.

Primers for the PCR totalled 60 Vbeta and 13 Jbeta. Per the original methods: Roughly 11 million shared chains were among the roughly 78 million unique TCR beta chains that a later analysis counted. TCRdb's table, derived via immunoSEQ multiplex PCR, lists solely in-frame clones and lacks some. From that table come the V and J calls and clone size; the DNA was used to work out D and trimming. The repertoire holds about 130,000 clones, 60% to 80% seen once, with under 3.5% in the top ten. The CDR3 sequence is 13 residues long. CDR1 is MDHEN and CDR2 is SYDVKM in the germline V gene. Trimming took 2 bases from V and 8 from J; bases not matched to a gene: 4. Comments on this clone: Its antigen is not known.

The genes are TRBV28 and TRBJ1-2; TRBD1 agrees at 8 bases. Sequenced input: PBMCs. The receptor's source is a woman aged 45-60 years in good health and CMV-seronegative. The CDR3 nucleotides read TGTGCCAGCAGTTTAAACAGGGGGAACGGCTACACCTTC. This codes for CASSLNRGNGYTF.